This is a list of T cell receptor beta chains from one sample in a study of regulatory T cells in long-lasting Graves disease. TCRdb reprocessed the multiplex PCR reads via MiXCR and lists one record per CDR3 protein. The table includes roughly 530,000 distinct CDR3 sequences, about 16% detected once. These data also formed part of another study, on T cells in Graves' hyperthyroidism and ophthalmopathy.

The input for sequencing was peripheral blood mononuclear cells (PBMCs), taken at new diagnosis, from a patient treated with antithyroid drugs. The origin of the receptors is a middle-aged woman with Graves disease. Both conserved end residues are part of each CDR3. Clone size is given for some rows only: seen once, a few or many times, or a class if the clone is expanded.

V	size	CDR3
TRBV7-8	many	CASSETGRTEAFF
TRBV6-5	many	CASSYASGGIGYTF
TRBV19	many	CASSPGKNIQYF
TRBV20-1	many	CSAPFGGTGTDTQYF
TRBV5-4	many	CASSLGGRWAEAFF
TRBV27	few	CASRQGGNSGELFF
TRBV6-1	few	CASLSAQGGPYSNQPQHF
TRBV6-2/TRBV6-3	.	CASSSGTLSSHEQFF
TRBV3-1	few	CASSPGTKGYEQYF
TRBV6-5	many	CASSYFRGATSNQPQHF
TRBV12-3/TRBV12-4	many	CASTGTPNTGELFF
TRBV6-2/TRBV6-3	many	CASSYTRQSSGNTIYF
TRBV5-5	few	CASSSLGPGQGVSYAGYTF
TRBV28	few	CASSSLTGQQFF
TRBV3-1	many	CASSQLAGPTGELFF
TRBV29-1	few	CSVLSFTDTQYF
TRBV11-3	many	CASSSSIQVSGTDTQYF
TRBV10-2	many	CASSGFGDTQYF
TRBV30	.	CALGQLNTEAFF
TRBV3-1	many	CASSRDPQTDTQYF
TRBV3-1	many	CASSKGQSNQPQHF
TRBV9	many	CASSASSYNEQFF
TRBV20-1	few	CSAVTGTGPNYEQYF
TRBV19	.	CASKFRGNTEAFF
TRBV19	.	CASSRRDAEQYF
TRBV10-3	.	CAIRGDREQPQHF
TRBV27	.	CASRVQGFSEKLFF
TRBV9	few	CASSAGQQMNTEAFF
TRBV6-5	many	CASSSRVEGGYTF
TRBV7-9	many	CASSDPRGMFSPLHF
TRBV7-9	.	CASSSLLAGGNTGELFF
TRBV19	few	CASRTTAKTEAFF
TRBV11-2	many	CASSLVGELKNTEAFF
TRBV12-3/TRBV12-4	many	CAVRGTSYTEAFF
TRBV7-6	many	CASSGPGLHEQYF
TRBV5-6	few	CASSTVSSPQPQHF
TRBV27	few	CASSNRGNNEQFF
TRBV25-1	.	CASSARVSGDSYNEQFF
TRBV7-9	.	CANSPTGVHPPYEQYF
TRBV2	few	CASRQLGDGYTF
TRBV12-3/TRBV12-4	.	CASRSSGQGEKLFF
TRBV20-1	many	CSASRGSNQPQHF
TRBV6-9	many	CASSYRRDTGYGTEAFF
TRBV28	.	CASSSSHSSGGTDTQYF
TRBV29-1	few	CSVATGTIGNTIYF
TRBV7-9	few	CASSPGGWTSGENEQFF
TRBV28	.	CASNPEGTGEVGLFF
TRBV14	many	CASSQGDRANYNEQFF
TRBV10-3	.	CAISDDGGVGEKLFF
TRBV28	many	CASSSGLAGDTYNEQFF
TRBV18	few	CASSPPGLAGAAQYF
TRBV19	.	CASSIEDRGRRTEAFF
TRBV5-1	many	CASSLAGQQETQYF